This paragraph reports one TCR beta chain. Its binding antigen is unknown. At one end, the junction sequence differs from germline, possibly due to a read error. The immunoSEQ Assay, a bias-controlled multiplex PCR, was used to amplify TCRbeta CDR3 regions from genomic DNA. The published analysis was carried out like this. Nucleated cell counts per sample were estimated from amplification of reference gene primers within the assay. To quantify the absolute abundance of each unique TCRbeta CDR3 rearrangement, sequence reads were collapsed and filtered. For each sample, productive Simpson clonality was calculated as the square root of Simpson's diversity index across productive rearrangements. The table comes from immuneACCESS by way of TCRdb, which keeps in-frame sequences with V and J called. Part of the clones is missing from these tables; in studies checked, under half for an unresolved V gene and the rest for unknown reasons. The DNA was the basis for D and trimming; V, J and clone size are from that table. Across this sample there are roughly 20,000 clones, with approximately 86% seen only once. The top ten constitute 9.5% to 13% of the sample.

This record belongs to a study of blood T cell repertoires in COVID-19 (dated by TCRdb to 2018 to 2021). Background on the whole study: Samples from collaborators originated in the United States, Italy and Spain and spanned both the acute and convalescent phases of COVID-19. The repertoires were made available in a free public database intended to serve as a resource for research on the immune response to SARS-CoV-2. A de-identified subject ID, COVID-19 status, age in years and sex were almost always included in the sample metadata. The samples were drawn from the first 160 participants of the ongoing ImmuneRACE study and from 1,254 subjects provided by 6 global collaborators. Subjects who had been exposed to COVID-19, were actively infected with it, or had recovered from it provided the deeply sampled blood TCRbeta repertoires that made up the dataset. The material from the prospective study consisted of cDNA or gDNA derived from T cells, B-cell-depleted T cells, or PBMCs. Where HLA class I and class II types were available, the types were taken from metadata supplied by the sample provider, not from assay-based typing. Here is what the overall study found, with its caveats: How much clinical and demographic metadata was included differed by source and by participant, and the metadata was provided uncurated.

Collaborating institutions collected whole blood in K2EDTA tubes following their own protocols. For TCRbeta analysis, collaborators shipped samples in one of three forms: frozen whole blood, isolated PBMCs, or DNA extracted from either of those sample types. The CDR3 goes from the cysteine to the phenylalanine over 20 residues. The sequence is cut down to CDR3 DNA, 60 bases in frame from base 1. The germline V gene specifies SGDLS as CDR1 and YYNGEE as CDR2. Material for sequencing was peripheral blood. The rearranged chain carries TRBV9 and TRBJ2-1; 9 nucleotides in the junction match TRBD2. This TCR was sampled from a human donor in a cohort sampled during active COVID-19. The CDR3 corresponds to CARSPGGGAGGSQSYNEQFF. The DNA sequence is given as TGTGCCCGCAGCCCGGGGGGGGGAGCGGGAGGTTCACAGTCCTACAATGAGCAGTTCTTC.